The 7 T cell receptor beta chains below all came from one sample that was sequenced in a study of CD8 T cells in Susac syndrome. RNA amounts of roughly 0.45 to 1 ug underwent reverse transcription with random hexamers. TCRdb fed the immunoSEQ multiplex PCR reads into MiXCR, producing one record per CDR3 protein. The data hold more than 200,000 distinct CDR3 sequences, with around nine tenths observed a single time. Sequenced: CD8+ T cells from PBMCs. The receptor source for this set is a human donor with multiple sclerosis.

The rearrangement joins TRBV4-1 to TRBJ2-7, with a weak D call TRBD1 (6 bases). Looked up from germline, CDR1 is MGHRA and CDR2 is YSYEKL. This CDR3 spans 15 amino acids. V dropped 1 base and J dropped 2 bases, with 12 bases sitting between them. CDR3 sequence reads: CASSQVDRLTYEQYF. For the CDR3, the DNA is TGCGCCAGCAGCCAAGTGGACAGACTTACCTACGAGCAGTACTTC.

This CDR3 reads CASSAAPDTTSYEQYF. DNA for the CDR3: TGTGCCAGCAGCGCAGCGCCGGATACCACGTCCTACGAGCAGTACTTC. The rearrangement joins TRBV7-9 to TRBJ2-7; no definite D call. The V end was cut by 5 bases, the J end by 1 base, with 18 bases between. The V gene's germline CDR1 is SEHNR and CDR2 FQNEAQ (reference sequence). This CDR3 region has 16 residues.

The genes are TRBV27 and TRBJ2-7; D is uncertain. The CDR3 consists of 15 residues. The germline V gene encodes CDR1 MNHEY and CDR2 SMNVEV (reference sequence). Deletions cut 5 bases from V and 1 base from J, with 15 bases between. The CDR3 loop is CASSVVPPNSYEQYF. As DNA, the CDR3 is TGTGCCAGCAGTGTCGTTCCCCCTAATTCCTACGAGCAGTACTTC.

The chain joins TRBV6-6 to TRBJ2-7; D tentatively fits TRBD1 or TRBD2 (5 bases each). The ends were cut back, 7 bases at V and 0 bases at J, with 10 bases in the middle. Germline-derived CDR1 and CDR2 are MNHNY and SVGAGI (reference sequence). The CDR3 is 13 amino acids. The CDR3: CASTPGSSYEQYF. As DNA, the CDR3 is TGTGCCAGCACTCCAGGGAGCTCCTACGAGCAGTACTTC.

CDR3 region: CASIPHNEQFF. Here the CDR3 DNA reads TGTGCCAGCATTCCCCACAATGAGCAGTTCTTC. This rearrangement joins TRBV12-3 or TRBV12-4 to TRBJ2-1; D remains unclear. Trimming stripped 7 bases from V and 5 bases from J, with 6 bases between. This CDR3 spans 11 amino acids.

The V call is TRBV7-2, the J call TRBJ2-1; D is possibly TRBD2 (5 bases). Germline loops: CDR1 SGHTA, CDR2 FQGNSA. V lost 5 bases to trimming and J lost 10 bases, with 9 bases between them. This CDR3 spans 11 amino acids. The CDR3 spells CASSSPGEQFF. The DNA for the CDR3 is TGTGCCAGCAGCAGTCCGGGGGAGCAGTTCTTC.

This chain uses TRBV13 with TRBJ1-1; no reliable D call. The CDR3 is made up of 15 amino acids. Germline V CDR1 and CDR2: PRHDT, FYEKMQ (reference sequence). V lost 6 bases, J lost 4 bases, and 18 bases lay in between. The CDR3 protein is CASRMPDGRGTEAFF. The CDR3, as DNA: TGTGCCAGCAGAATGCCGGACGGCCGTGGCACTGAAGCTTTCTTT. The complete variable domain, with remaining parts taken from reference TRBV13 and TRBJ1-1, reads AAGVIQSPRHLIKEKRETATLKCYPIPRHDTVYWYQQGPGQDPQFLISFYEKMQSDKGSIPDRFSAQQFSDYHSELNMSSLELGDSALYFCASRMPDGRGTEAFFGQGTRLTVV.